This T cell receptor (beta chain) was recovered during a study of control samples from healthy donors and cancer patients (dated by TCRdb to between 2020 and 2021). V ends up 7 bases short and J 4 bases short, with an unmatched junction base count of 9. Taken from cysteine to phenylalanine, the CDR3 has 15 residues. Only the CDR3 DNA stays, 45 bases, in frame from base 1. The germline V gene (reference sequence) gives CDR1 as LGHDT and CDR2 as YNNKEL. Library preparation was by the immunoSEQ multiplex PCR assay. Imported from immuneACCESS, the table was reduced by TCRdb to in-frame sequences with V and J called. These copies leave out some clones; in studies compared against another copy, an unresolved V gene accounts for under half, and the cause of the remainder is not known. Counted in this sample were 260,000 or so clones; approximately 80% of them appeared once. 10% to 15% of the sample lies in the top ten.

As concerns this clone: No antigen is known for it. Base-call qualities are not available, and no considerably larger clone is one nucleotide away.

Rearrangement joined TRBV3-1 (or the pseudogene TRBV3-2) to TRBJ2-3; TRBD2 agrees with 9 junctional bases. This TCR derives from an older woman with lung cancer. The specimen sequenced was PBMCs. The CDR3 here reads CASTTLASGADTQYF. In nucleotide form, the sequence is TGTGCCAGCACTACATTGGCTAGCGGGGCAGATACGCAGTATTTT.